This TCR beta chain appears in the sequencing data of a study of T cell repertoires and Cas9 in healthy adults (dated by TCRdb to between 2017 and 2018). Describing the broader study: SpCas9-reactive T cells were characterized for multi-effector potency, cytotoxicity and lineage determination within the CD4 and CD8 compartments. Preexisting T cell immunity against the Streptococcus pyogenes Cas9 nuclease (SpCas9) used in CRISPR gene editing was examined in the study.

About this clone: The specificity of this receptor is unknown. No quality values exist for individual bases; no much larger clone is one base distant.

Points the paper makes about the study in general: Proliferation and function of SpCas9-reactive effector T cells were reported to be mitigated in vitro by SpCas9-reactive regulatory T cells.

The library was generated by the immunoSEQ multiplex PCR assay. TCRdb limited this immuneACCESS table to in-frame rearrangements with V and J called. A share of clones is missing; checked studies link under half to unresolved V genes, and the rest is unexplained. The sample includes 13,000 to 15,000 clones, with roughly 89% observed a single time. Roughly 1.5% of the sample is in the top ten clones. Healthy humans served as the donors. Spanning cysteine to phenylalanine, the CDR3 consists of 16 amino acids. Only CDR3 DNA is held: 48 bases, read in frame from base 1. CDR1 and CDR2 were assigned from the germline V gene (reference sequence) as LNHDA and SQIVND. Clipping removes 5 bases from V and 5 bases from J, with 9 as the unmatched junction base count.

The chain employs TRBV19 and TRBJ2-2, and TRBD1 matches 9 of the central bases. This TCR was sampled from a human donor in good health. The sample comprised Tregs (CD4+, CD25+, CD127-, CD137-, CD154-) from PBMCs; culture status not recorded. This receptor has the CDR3 CASSLATGGSTGELFF. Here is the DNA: TGTGCCAGTAGTCTCGCGACAGGGGGTTCAACCGGGGAGCTGTTTTTT.